This T cell receptor beta chain was sequenced for a study of T cell repertoires in cytomegalovirus infection. Overall study context: Recently identified HLA-C-restricted CMV epitopes were used, and well-studied HLA-B-restricted CMV epitopes were used as well. Public TCR beta signatures provided an indication of both CMV infection and a matching HLA type. Study-level findings and limits: Cumulative frequency of public TCR beta families picked out carriers of CMV plus the relevant HLA. Predominance within the ex vivo response was attributable to HLA-C-restricted CMV-specific TCR beta clonotypes.

To note about this clonotype: Its target is not known.

The V gene lost 4 bases and the J gene lost 5 bases, with 9 bases spanning the gap. CDR1 is LGHDT, CDR2 YNNKEL, per germline (reference sequence). The CDR3 covers 12 residues. TCRdb ran MiXCR on the reads and lists one entry per CDR3 protein. The sample lists 830,000 or so distinct CDR3 sequences; less than 35% were seen once. The TCR was taken from a human donor in good health (CMV status not recorded). Some clones in this sample may be carry-over from other donors' samples. The sample here was cultured CD8+ T cells from PBMCs, taken from culture after CMV antigen stimulation. The rearrangement uses TRBV3-1 and TRBJ2-7, with no clear D. The CDR3 loop reads CASSPSLNEQYF. For the CDR3, the DNA is TGTGCCAGCAGCCCCTCCCTTAACGAGCAGTACTTC.